These 11 T cell receptor beta chains were all obtained from the same sample, sequenced in a study of T cells after yellow fever vaccination. TCRdb used MiXCR to reprocess the 5' RACE reads, holding one entry per CDR3 protein. The data show 450,000 to 600,000 distinct CDR3 sequences, approximately 12% seen once. This sample comprised PBMCs, obtained on the day of the yellow fever booster vaccination. These TCRs come from a man under 40 who received the YFV17D yellow fever vaccine.

This clonotype was counted a few times. The chain employs TRBV6-5 and TRBJ2-3, with 7 bases aligning to TRBD2. CDR3 length: 15 amino acids. V lost 4 bases, J lost 1 base, and 5 bases stayed unmatched. Germline V gene lookup returns CDR1 MNHEY and CDR2 SVGAGI. CDR3 protein: CASSFGGGGTDTQYF. The CDR3 DNA follows: TGTGCCAGCAGTTTCGGGGGAGGGGGCACAGATACGCAGTATTTT.

This clonotype has just a few counts. This sequence joins TRBV20-1 and TRBJ2-3, with 7 nucleotides matching TRBD2. This CDR3 region has 14 residues. CDR1 is DFQATT, CDR2 SNEGSKA, per germline (reference sequence). The J segment lost 10 bases and the V segment lost 3 bases, leaving 13 bases of the junction unmatched. The CDR3 is CSASQLRGRGAQYF. The CDR3 DNA sequence: TGCAGTGCTAGTCAGCTTCGCGGGAGAGGTGCGCAGTATTTT.

This clonotype was observed many times. The chain uses TRBV7-2 and TRBJ2-7; D gene ambiguous. V was cut by 10 bases and J by 2 bases, with 12 bases left in between. The CDR3 runs 12 residues. Germline CDR1 reads SGHTA; CDR2 reads FQGNSA. Here the CDR3 DNA reads TGTGCCATCGAGAGTAGTCCCTACGAGCAGTACTTC. This codes for CAIESSPYEQYF.

The chain employs TRBV7-2 and TRBJ2-1; maybe TRBD1 (5 bases). Per germline, CDR1 SGHTA and CDR2 FQGNSA. CDR3 size: 16 residues. The V and J ends lost 1 base and 0 bases respectively, with 10 bases between them. The CDR3 DNA reads TGTGCCAGCAGCTTAGTCTGGGGCAACTCCTACAATGAGCAGTTCTTC. Amino acid sequence: CASSLVWGNSYNEQFF.

The chain is built from TRBV7-2 and TRBJ1-3; no firm D call. Germline V gene sequence: CDR1 SGHTA, CDR2 FQGNSA. The V end was cut by 1 base, the J end by 0 bases, with 4 bases between. The CDR3 totals 14 residues. In DNA, the CDR3 is TGTGCCAGCAGCTTAGTAAACTCTGGAAACACCATATATTTT. Amino acid sequence: CASSLVNSGNTIYF.

This clonotype was found a few times. The V and J genes are TRBV29-1 and TRBJ2-7, with a weak D call TRBD1 (6 bases). The V end lost 6 bases, the J end lost 0 bases, and 12 bases lay between the germline ends. Per the germline V gene, CDR1 is SQVTM and CDR2 is ANQGSEA. This CDR3 has 13 amino acids. DNA of the CDR3: TGCAGCGTACCGGGACATAGCTCCTACGAGCAGTACTTC. It is translated as CSVPGHSSYEQYF.

As DNA, the CDR3 is TGTGCCTGGAGATTGTACCCGGGATACGAGCAGTACTTC. Its translation is CAWRLYPGYEQYF. The chain combines TRBV30 with TRBJ2-7; possibly TRBD2 for D (5 bases). Trimming removed 3 bases from V and 4 bases from J, with 13 bases in between. There are 13 residues in the CDR3. In germline, CDR1 is GTSNPN, CDR2 SVGIG (reference sequence).

V usage is TRBV30 and J usage is TRBJ1-2, with a weak D call TRBD1 (6 bases). CDR3 length: 11 residues. From germline, CDR1 is GTSNPN and CDR2 SVGIG (reference sequence). Trimming took 6 bases from V and 8 from J, leaving 13 bases between them. CDR3 residues: CACLLGQGYTF. The CDR3 region has the DNA TGTGCCTGTTTACTCGGACAGGGCTACACCTTC.

This rearrangement joins TRBV10-2 to TRBJ2-7; TRBD2 matches 10 bases. There are 14 residues in the CDR3. Germline values: CDR1 WSHSY, CDR2 SAAADI. V lost 8 bases to trimming and J lost 1 base; unmatched junction nucleotides: 5. CDR3 residues: CASQILAGSYEQYF. CDR3 in DNA: TGCGCCAGCCAGATACTAGCGGGATCCTACGAGCAGTACTTC.

This clonotype was found a few times. The J gene is TRBJ1-4, the V gene TRBV20-1; 7 bases align to TRBD1. With 6 bases clipped from V and 7 bases from J, the junction kept 8 bases outside the gene matches. This CDR3 contains 13 residues. Germline CDR1 DFQATT, CDR2 SNEGSKA (reference sequence). CDR3 DNA sequence: TGCAGTGCCGCAGGGGGGTCAGGTGAAAAACTGTTTTTT. Translated: CSAAGGSGEKLFF.

A few counts support this clonotype. The chain combines TRBV7-3 with TRBJ2-5, with 7 bases identical to TRBD2. The CDR3 is 14 amino acids. Germline V gene data show CDR1 as SGHTA and CDR2 as FQGTGA. With 2 bases clipped from V and 4 bases from J, the junction kept 4 bases outside the gene matches. The CDR3 nucleotides are TGTGCCAGCAGCTTAGCGGGAGTGAGAGAGACCCAGTACTTC. As protein: CASSLAGVRETQYF.